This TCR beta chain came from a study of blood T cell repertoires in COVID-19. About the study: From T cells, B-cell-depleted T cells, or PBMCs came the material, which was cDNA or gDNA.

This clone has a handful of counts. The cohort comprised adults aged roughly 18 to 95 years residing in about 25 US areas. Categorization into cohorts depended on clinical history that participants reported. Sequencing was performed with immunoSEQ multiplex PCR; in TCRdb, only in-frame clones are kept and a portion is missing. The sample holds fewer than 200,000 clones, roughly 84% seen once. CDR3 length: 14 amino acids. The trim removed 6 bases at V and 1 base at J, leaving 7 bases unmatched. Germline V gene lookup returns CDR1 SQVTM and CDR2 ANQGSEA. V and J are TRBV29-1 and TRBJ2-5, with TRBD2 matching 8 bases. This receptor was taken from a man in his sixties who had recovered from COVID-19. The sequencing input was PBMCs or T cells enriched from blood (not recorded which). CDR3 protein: CSVGTGGTQETQYF. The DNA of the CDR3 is TGCAGCGTGGGCACGGGGGGGACCCAAGAGACCCAGTACTTC.